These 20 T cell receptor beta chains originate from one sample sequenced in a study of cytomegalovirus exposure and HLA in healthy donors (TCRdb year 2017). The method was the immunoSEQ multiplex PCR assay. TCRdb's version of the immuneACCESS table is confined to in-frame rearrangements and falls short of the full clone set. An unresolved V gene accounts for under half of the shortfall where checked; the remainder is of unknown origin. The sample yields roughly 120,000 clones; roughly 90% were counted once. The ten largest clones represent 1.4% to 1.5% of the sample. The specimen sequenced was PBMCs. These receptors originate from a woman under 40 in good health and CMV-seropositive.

Here the CDR3 reads CASRPGSNYGYTF. The CDR3 DNA reads TGTGCCAGCAGGCCGGGGTCTAACTATGGCTACACCTTC. The chain joins TRBV28 to TRBJ1-2; D unclear. In germline, CDR1 is MDHEN, CDR2 SYDVKM. Trimming shortened V by 6 bases and J by 0 bases, and 8 bases separated the two germline ends. CDR3 length equals 13 residues.

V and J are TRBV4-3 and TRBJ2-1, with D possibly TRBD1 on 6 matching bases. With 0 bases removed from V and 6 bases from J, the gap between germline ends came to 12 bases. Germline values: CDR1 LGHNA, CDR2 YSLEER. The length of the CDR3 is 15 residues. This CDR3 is CASSQETGIGNEQFF. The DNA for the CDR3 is TGCGCCAGCAGCCAAGAAACAGGGATTGGCAATGAGCAGTTCTTC.

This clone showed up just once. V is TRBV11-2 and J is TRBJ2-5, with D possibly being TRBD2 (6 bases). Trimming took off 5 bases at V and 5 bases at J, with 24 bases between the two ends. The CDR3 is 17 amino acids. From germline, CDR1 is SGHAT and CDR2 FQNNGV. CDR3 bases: TGTGCCAGCAGCCCCCTCGAGGAGGGCCTACCATGGGAGACCCAGTACTTC. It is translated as CASSPLEEGLPWETQYF.

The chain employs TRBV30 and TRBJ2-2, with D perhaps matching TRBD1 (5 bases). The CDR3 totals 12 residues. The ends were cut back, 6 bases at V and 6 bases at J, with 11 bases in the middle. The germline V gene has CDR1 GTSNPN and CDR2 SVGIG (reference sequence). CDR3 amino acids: CACIGVSGELFF. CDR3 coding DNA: TGTGCCTGCATAGGGGTCTCCGGGGAGCTGTTTTTT.

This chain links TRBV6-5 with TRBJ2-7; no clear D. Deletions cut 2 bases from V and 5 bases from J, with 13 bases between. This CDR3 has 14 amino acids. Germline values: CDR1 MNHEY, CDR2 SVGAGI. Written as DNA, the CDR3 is TGTGCCAGCAGTTACGACTCTTGGAGTAACGAGCAGTACTTC. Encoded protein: CASSYDSWSNEQYF.

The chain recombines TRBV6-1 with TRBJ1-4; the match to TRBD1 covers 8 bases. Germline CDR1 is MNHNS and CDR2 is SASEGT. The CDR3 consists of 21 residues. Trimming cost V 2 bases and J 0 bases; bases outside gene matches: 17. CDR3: CASSESVVRWDRPTTNEKLFF. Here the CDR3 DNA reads TGTGCCAGCAGTGAATCAGTAGTTCGGTGGGACAGGCCTACAACTAATGAAAAACTGTTTTTT.

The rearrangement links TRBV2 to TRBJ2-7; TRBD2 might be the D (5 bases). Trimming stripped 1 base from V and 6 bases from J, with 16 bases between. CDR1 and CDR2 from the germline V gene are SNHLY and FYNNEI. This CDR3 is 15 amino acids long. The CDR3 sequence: CASSEGSLGVVEQYF. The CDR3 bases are TGTGCCAGCAGTGAAGGGTCACTGGGAGTCGTCGAGCAGTACTTC.

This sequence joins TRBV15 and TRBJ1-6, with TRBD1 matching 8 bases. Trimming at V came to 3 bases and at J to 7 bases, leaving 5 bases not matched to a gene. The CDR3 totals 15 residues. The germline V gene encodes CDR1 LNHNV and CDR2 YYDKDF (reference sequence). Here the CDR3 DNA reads TGTGCCACCAGCAGGATTAGGACAGGGAATTCACCCCTCCACTTT. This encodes CATSRIRTGNSPLHF.

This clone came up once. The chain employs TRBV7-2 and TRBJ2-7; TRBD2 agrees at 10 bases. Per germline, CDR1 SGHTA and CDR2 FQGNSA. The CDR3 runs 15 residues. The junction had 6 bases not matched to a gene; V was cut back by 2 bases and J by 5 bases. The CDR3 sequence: CASSLTSGAYDEQYF. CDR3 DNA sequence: TGTGCCAGCAGCTTAACTAGCGGGGCCTATGACGAGCAGTACTTC.

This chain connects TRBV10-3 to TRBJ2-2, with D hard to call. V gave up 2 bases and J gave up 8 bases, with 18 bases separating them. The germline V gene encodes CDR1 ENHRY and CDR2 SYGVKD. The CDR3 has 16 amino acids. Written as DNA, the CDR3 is TGTGCCATCAGTGAGGGTCGTGTAGAGGTAGCTGGGGAGCTGTTTTTT. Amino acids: CAISEGRVEVAGELFF.

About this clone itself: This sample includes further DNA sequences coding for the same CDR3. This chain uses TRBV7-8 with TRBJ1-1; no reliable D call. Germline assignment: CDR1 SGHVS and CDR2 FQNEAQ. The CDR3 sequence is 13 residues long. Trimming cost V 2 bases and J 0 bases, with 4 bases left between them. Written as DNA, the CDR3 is TGTGCCAGCAGCTTATTAATGAACACTGAAGCTTTCTTT. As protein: CASSLLMNTEAFF.

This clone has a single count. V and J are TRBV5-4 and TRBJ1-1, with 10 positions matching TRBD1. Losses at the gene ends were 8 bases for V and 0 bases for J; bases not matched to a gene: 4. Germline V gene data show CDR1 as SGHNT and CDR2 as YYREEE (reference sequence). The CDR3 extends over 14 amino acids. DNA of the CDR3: TGTGCCAGTAGGACAGGGGGTATGAACACTGAAGCTTTCTTT. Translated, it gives CASRTGGMNTEAFF.

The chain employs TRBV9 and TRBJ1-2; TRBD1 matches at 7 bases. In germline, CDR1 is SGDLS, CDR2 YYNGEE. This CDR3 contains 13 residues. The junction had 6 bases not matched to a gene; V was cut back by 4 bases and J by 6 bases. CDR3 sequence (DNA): TGTGCCAGCAGCCCGACAGGGATAAATGGCTACACCTTC. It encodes CASSPTGINGYTF.

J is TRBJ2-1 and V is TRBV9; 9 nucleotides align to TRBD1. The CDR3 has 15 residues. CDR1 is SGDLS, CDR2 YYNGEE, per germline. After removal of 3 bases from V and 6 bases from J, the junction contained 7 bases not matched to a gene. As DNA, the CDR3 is TGTGCCAGCAGCGCCGGGGACAGGGTTTTCAATGAGCAGTTCTTC. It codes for CASSAGDRVFNEQFF.

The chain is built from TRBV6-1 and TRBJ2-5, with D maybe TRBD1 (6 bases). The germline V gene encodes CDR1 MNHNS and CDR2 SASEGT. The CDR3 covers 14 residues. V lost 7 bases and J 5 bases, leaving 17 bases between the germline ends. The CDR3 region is CASTLTGFGETQYF. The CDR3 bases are TGTGCCAGCACCTTAACAGGGTTTGGCGAGACCCAGTACTTC.

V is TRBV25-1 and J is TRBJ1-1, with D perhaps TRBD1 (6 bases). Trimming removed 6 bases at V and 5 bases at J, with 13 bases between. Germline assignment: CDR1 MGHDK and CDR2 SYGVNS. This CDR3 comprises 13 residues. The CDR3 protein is CASRTGWETEAFF. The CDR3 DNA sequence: TGTGCCAGCAGAACAGGGTGGGAGACTGAAGCTTTCTTT. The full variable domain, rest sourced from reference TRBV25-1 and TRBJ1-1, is EADIYQTPRYLVIGTGKKITLECSQTMGHDKMYWYQQDPGMELHLIHYSYGVNSTEKGDLSSESTVSRIRTEHFPLTLESARPSHTSQYLCASRTGWETEAFFGQGTRLTVV.

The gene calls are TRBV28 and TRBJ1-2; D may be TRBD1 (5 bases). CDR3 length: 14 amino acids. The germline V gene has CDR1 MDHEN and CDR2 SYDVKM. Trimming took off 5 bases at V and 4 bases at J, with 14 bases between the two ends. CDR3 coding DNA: TGTGCCAGCAGTCGAAGGGGCAGTGGCTATGGCTACACCTTC. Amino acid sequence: CASSRRGSGYGYTF.

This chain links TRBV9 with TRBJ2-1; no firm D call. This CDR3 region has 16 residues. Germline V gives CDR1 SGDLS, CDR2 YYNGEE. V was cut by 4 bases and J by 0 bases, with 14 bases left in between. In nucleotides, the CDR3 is TGTGCCAGCAGCACCCACCTAGGAAGCTCCTACAATGAGCAGTTCTTC. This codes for CASSTHLGSSYNEQFF.

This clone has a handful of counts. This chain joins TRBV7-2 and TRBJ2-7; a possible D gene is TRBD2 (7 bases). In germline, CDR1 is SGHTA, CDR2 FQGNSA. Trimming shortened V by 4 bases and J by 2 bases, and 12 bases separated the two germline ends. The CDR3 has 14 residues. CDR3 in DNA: TGTGCCAGCAGCTCTCAGGGGAGGGCCTACGAGCAGTACTTC. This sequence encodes CASSSQGRAYEQYF.

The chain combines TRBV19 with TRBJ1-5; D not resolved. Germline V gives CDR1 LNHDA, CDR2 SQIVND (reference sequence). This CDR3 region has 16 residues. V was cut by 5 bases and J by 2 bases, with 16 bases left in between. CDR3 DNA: TGTGCCAGTAGTCCCCTCGTGGGAGATGGCAATCAGCCCCAGCATTTT. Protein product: CASSPLVGDGNQPQHF.